These 23 T cell receptor beta chains were sequenced from one sample in a study of cytomegalovirus exposure and HLA in healthy donors. PCR amplification relied on 60 Vbeta primers (plus 13 Jbeta primers). Sequenced by immunoSEQ multiplex PCR; TCRdb stores in-frame clones only, minus some. Among 100,000 or so clones listed, under 80% were seen once. Sequencing was performed on PBMCs. The receptor source for this set is a woman in her thirties in good health and CMV-seronegative.

This clone was seen only a few times. Written as DNA, the CDR3 is TGCGCCAGCAGCGGACAGGGAAGGGTCACTGAAGCTTTCTTT. Protein sequence: CASSGQGRVTEAFF. The rearrangement joins TRBV5-1 to TRBJ1-1, with TRBD1 identical over 8 bases. The length of the CDR3 is 14 residues. Losses at the gene ends were 4 bases for V and 4 bases for J; bases not matched to a gene: 6. The V gene's germline CDR1 is SGHRS and CDR2 YFSETQ.

V gene TRBV6-1 combines with J gene TRBJ1-6, with TRBD1 as a possible D gene (5 bases). V shed 4 bases and J shed 5 bases, with 9 bases lying between them. Germline loops: CDR1 MNHNS, CDR2 SASEGT. The CDR3 length is 14 residues. The CDR3 region is CASSAWGNNSPLHF. CDR3 sequence (DNA): TGTGCCAGCAGTGCCTGGGGCAATAATTCACCCCTCCACTTT.

V and J are TRBV30 and TRBJ2-6; 8 bases are a match to TRBD1. J lost 0 bases, V lost 0 bases, and 7 bases had no gene match. The CDR3 contains 18 residues. Germline V CDR1 and CDR2: GTSNPN, SVGIG (reference sequence). As DNA, the CDR3 is TGTGCCTGGAGTGTACGGGGGACAGGAACCTCTGGGGCCAACGTCCTGACTTTC. As protein: CAWSVRGTGTSGANVLTF.

The chain is built from TRBV7-2 and TRBJ2-5, with D perhaps matching TRBD2 (5 bases). The CDR3 runs 15 residues. Germline loops: CDR1 SGHTA, CDR2 FQGNSA. The V and J ends lost 3 bases and 4 bases respectively, with 15 bases between them. This CDR3 is CASSLLATGGETQYF. The CDR3 DNA sequence: TGTGCCAGCAGCTTGCTAGCAACTGGCGGAGAGACCCAGTACTTC.

This chain joins TRBV4-3 and TRBJ1-2; unclear D gene. The V and J ends lost 0 bases and 6 bases respectively, with 14 bases between them. Per the germline V gene, CDR1 is LGHNA and CDR2 is YSLEER. This CDR3 has 15 residues. CDR3 residues: CASSQDYSRYNGYTF. CDR3 nucleotide sequence: TGCGCCAGCAGCCAAGATTACTCCAGGTACAATGGCTACACCTTC.

The V and J genes are TRBV9 and TRBJ1-2; D gene ambiguous. Germline V gives CDR1 SGDLS, CDR2 YYNGEE. The V end was cut by 0 bases, the J end by 4 bases, with 7 bases between. This CDR3 has 13 amino acids. Here the CDR3 reads CASSVASSYGYTF. CDR3 nucleotides: TGTGCCAGCAGCGTAGCCTCTTCCTATGGCTACACCTTC.

The chain uses TRBV5-1 and TRBJ2-1; TRBD1 matches 7 bases. Germline trimming cut 0 bases from V and 5 bases from J; bases unmatched to any gene: 2. The CDR3 consists of 14 residues. Germline loops: CDR1 SGHRS, CDR2 YFSETQ. In DNA form, the CDR3 reads TGCGCCAGCAGCTTGGTGGGACAGAACAATGAGCAGTTCTTC. The encoded protein is CASSLVGQNNEQFF.

V and J are TRBV7-8 and TRBJ2-7, with 8 bases fitting TRBD1. Looked up from germline, CDR1 is SGHVS and CDR2 is FQNEAQ. This CDR3 has 14 amino acids. V lost 5 bases to trimming and J lost 2 bases; unmatched junction nucleotides: 5. DNA for the CDR3: TGTGCCAGCAGCCAAGGACAGGGAACCTACGAGCAGTACTTC. Amino acid sequence: CASSQGQGTYEQYF.

J is TRBJ2-2 and V is TRBV6-5, with 7 nucleotides matching TRBD1. Germline V CDR1 and CDR2: MNHEY, SVGAGI. V trimming: 8 bases; J trimming: 1 base; junction bases outside the gene matches: 4. The CDR3 has 14 residues. Here the CDR3 DNA reads TGTGCCAGCCACCGGACAGGGAACACCGGGGAGCTGTTTTTT. It codes for CASHRTGNTGELFF.

This clone was detected a few times. The V call is TRBV7-2, the J call TRBJ2-3; TRBD1 matches at 9 bases. The CDR3 runs to 17 residues. Per the germline V gene, CDR1 is SGHTA and CDR2 is FQGNSA. With 6 bases clipped from V and 5 bases from J, the junction kept 15 bases outside the gene matches. CDR3 coding DNA: TGTGCCAGCAGGTACCGACCACAGGGGGCGCAAGGAGATACGCAGTATTTT. It yields the protein CASRYRPQGAQGDTQYF.

The sample holds a few counts of this clone. The rearrangement joins TRBV5-1 to TRBJ1-2, with D possibly TRBD1 on 5 matching bases. V lost 0 bases, J lost 10 bases, and 13 bases lay in between. The CDR3 consists of 13 residues. The V gene's germline CDR1 is SGHRS and CDR2 YFSETQ. This chain's CDR3 is CASSLAGGSDYTF. The CDR3 bases are TGCGCCAGCAGCTTGGCCGGGGGATCCGACTACACCTTC.

This sequence joins TRBV29-1 and TRBJ1-2; TRBD1 agrees at 9 bases. The CDR3 loop spans 12 amino acids. The V gene's germline CDR1 is SQVTM and CDR2 ANQGSEA. Unmatched junction bases numbered 4, after V lost 7 bases and J lost 4 bases. The CDR3 protein is CSGGDRVYGYTF. The CDR3 coding sequence is TGCAGCGGTGGGGACAGGGTCTATGGCTACACCTTC.

This clone has more than one count but fewer than ten. Germline is not matched at one junction end, which may reflect a read error. The rearrangement links TRBV5-1 to TRBJ1-2; D is possibly TRBD1 (6 bases). Germline V gives CDR1 SGHRS, CDR2 YFSETQ. The CDR3 totals 17 residues. CDR3 sequence (DNA): TGCGCCAGCAGCTTGAGTGGGGGAACAGGGCCGACCTATGGCCACACCTTC. This encodes CASSLSGGTGPTYGHTF.

This chain joins TRBV7-2 and TRBJ2-7; TRBD2 matches at 7 bases. V shed 1 base, J shed 6 bases, and the junction held 12 bases outside the gene matches. Germline lookup yields CDR1 SGHTA and CDR2 FQGNSA. The CDR3 is 16 amino acids. In DNA form, the CDR3 reads TGTGCCAGCAGCTTAGGCCTAGCGGAGGGTTTTGGCGAGCAGTACTTC. This translates into CASSLGLAEGFGEQYF.

A single count supports this clone. The chain links TRBV4-2 to TRBJ1-3; TRBD1 matches at 8 bases. Germline CDR1 reads LGHNA; CDR2 reads YNFKEQ. The CDR3 extends over 16 amino acids. V gave up 0 bases and J gave up 6 bases; unmatched junction bases: 7. CDR3 sequence: CASSQEWAGGPNTIYF. DNA of the CDR3: TGTGCCAGCAGCCAAGAGTGGGCAGGGGGCCCAAACACCATATATTTT.

The rearrangement uses TRBV4-2 and TRBJ2-1, with 11 bases matching TRBD2. V dropped 4 bases and J dropped 4; count of bases not matched to a gene: 6. Germline V gives CDR1 LGHNA, CDR2 YNFKEQ. This CDR3 is 16 amino acids long. The CDR3 DNA reads as TGTGCCAGCAGCCCCCTTAGCGGGGGGGAATACAATGAGCAGTTCTTC. It encodes CASSPLSGGEYNEQFF.

The chain uses TRBV6-1 and TRBJ1-1, with 8 positions matching TRBD1. Germline V gene sequence: CDR1 MNHNS, CDR2 SASEGT. The CDR3 spans 15 residues. Unmatched junction bases numbered 16, after V lost 6 bases and J lost 10 bases. The CDR3 nucleotides read TGTGCCAGCAGGGATAACCGGGACAGGCCCTGGGGAGCTTTCTTT. Protein sequence: CASRDNRDRPWGAFF.

This chain links TRBV2 with TRBJ2-7; 7 positions agree with TRBD1. Looked up from germline, CDR1 is SNHLY and CDR2 is FYNNEI. CDR3 length: 14 residues. V lost 6 bases, J lost 0 bases, and 5 bases stayed unmatched. The CDR3 nucleotides are TGTGCCAGCAGCCGGGACAGCAACTCCTACGAGCAGTACTTC. Protein sequence: CASSRDSNSYEQYF.

This clone was detected only once. The rearrangement links TRBV4-1 to TRBJ1-5; TRBD1 is a possible D gene (5 bases). V was cut by 0 bases and J by 3 bases, with 15 bases left in between. The CDR3 is 17 amino acids. Germline V gene sequence: CDR1 MGHRA, CDR2 YSYEKL. The CDR3 loop is CASSQEVYRRVNQPQHF. CDR3 bases: TGCGCCAGCAGCCAAGAAGTCTATCGCAGGGTCAATCAGCCCCAGCATTTT.

The DNA of the CDR3 is TGTGCCAGCTCACCACCGGGCGGGGGGGGTCAGCCCCAGCATTTT. It yields the protein CASSPPGGGGQPQHF. The V call is TRBV18, the J call TRBJ1-5; D may be TRBD1 (5 bases). CDR3 length equals 15 residues. Trimming removed 0 bases at V and 6 bases at J, with 12 bases between. The germline CDR1 and CDR2 sequences are KGHSH and LQKENI.

This clone came up a few times. The genes are TRBV5-5 and TRBJ1-1; 8 bases match TRBD1. V shed 7 bases, J shed 0 bases, and the junction held 8 bases outside the gene matches. CDR1 and CDR2 from the germline V gene are SGHKS and YYEKEE (reference sequence). This CDR3 contains 15 residues. The CDR3 region is CASGQGASMNTEAFF. The CDR3 DNA sequence: TGTGCCAGCGGCCAGGGGGCCTCCATGAACACTGAAGCTTTCTTT.

The chain combines TRBV14 with TRBJ2-1; TRBD2 aligns across 13 bases. CDR1 is SGHDN and CDR2 is FVKESK in the germline V gene. The ends lost 0 bases at V and 9 bases at J; junction bases unmatched: 5. The CDR3 sequence is 16 residues long. The CDR3 DNA sequence: TGTGCCAGCAGCCAAGATCTAGGGACTAGCGGGATTGAGCAGTTCTTC. It yields the protein CASSQDLGTSGIEQFF.

This clone was detected only a few times. This sequence joins TRBV7-2 and TRBJ2-5; D perhaps matches TRBD2 (6 bases). Trimming left V 5 bases short and J 1 base short, with 11 bases between. Germline lookup yields CDR1 SGHTA and CDR2 FQGNSA. The CDR3 totals 14 residues. The CDR3 sequence is CASSPGGLQETQYF. CDR3 DNA sequence: TGTGCCAGCAGCCCAGGAGGGCTCCAAGAGACCCAGTACTTC.